These 13 T cell receptor beta chains came from one sample sequenced in a study of a mutant IDH1 vaccine in newly diagnosed glioma. The repertoire was sequenced with immunoSEQ multiplex PCR; TCRdb's copy has only in-frame clones and lacks some. The sample lists roughly 60,000 clones, about 88% occurring once. Their antigen targets remain unknown. Time point defined: week 23, last vaccination. With topical imiquimod, each dose of the vaccine consisted of 300 ug of mutant IDH1 20-mer peptide. The sequencing here drew on PBMCs, taken from a glioma patient whose treatment included an IDH1 peptide vaccine. The receptor source for this set is a young man with glioma.

This chain links TRBV2 with TRBJ2-5; D remains unclear. The DNA end is a closer match to TRBJ2-7, so the J assignment may be wrong. Germline CDR1 is SNHLY and CDR2 is FYNNEI. The CDR3 consists of 14 residues. The CDR3 sequence: CASSVGRLGYEQYF. As DNA, the CDR3 is TGTGCCAGCAGTGTTGGCAGGTTAGGGTACGAGCAGTACTTC.

This sequence joins TRBV10-2 and TRBJ1-5, with TRBD1 identical over 10 bases. CDR3 size: 14 residues. The V and J ends lost 6 bases and 2 bases, in that order; junction bases with no gene match: 1. Germline V lookup: CDR1 WSHSY, CDR2 SAAADI. CDR3 in DNA: TGCGCCAGCAGGGGGACAGGGGGCAATCAGCCCCAGCATTTT. Amino acid sequence: CASRGTGGNQPQHF.

The chain joins TRBV11-3 to TRBJ2-1; possible D gene TRBD1, 6 bases. Germline V gene data show CDR1 as SGHNT and CDR2 as YENEEA. Trimming took off 5 bases at V and 7 bases at J, with 15 bases between the two ends. The CDR3 has 14 residues. The CDR3 spells CASSRTGSGNEQFF. The CDR3 bases are TGTGCCAGCAGCCGAACAGGGTCGGGTAATGAGCAGTTCTTC.

The CDR3 here is CASSPKQGSDYGYTF. CDR3 nucleotide sequence: TGCGCCAGCAGCCCAAAACAGGGGAGCGACTATGGCTACACCTTC. The chain employs TRBV5-1 and TRBJ1-2; 7 nucleotides line up with TRBD1. The CDR3 loop spans 15 amino acids. CDR1 and CDR2 (germline): SGHRS, YFSETQ. V lost 4 bases to trimming and J lost 3 bases; unmatched junction nucleotides: 9.

V is TRBV19 and J is TRBJ1-2; D not resolved. The CDR3 extends over 15 amino acids. V was clipped by 6 bases and J by 7 bases, with 21 bases between them. CDR1 is LNHDA, CDR2 SQIVND, per germline (reference sequence). The CDR3 region is CASSLTTGSGGGYTF. Here the CDR3 DNA reads TGTGCCAGTAGCTTAACGACGGGGAGCGGAGGTGGCTACACCTTC.

The V and J genes are TRBV5-4 and TRBJ2-1, with a tentative D call TRBD1 (7 bases). The germline V gene has CDR1 SGHNT and CDR2 YYREEE (reference sequence). The CDR3 is made up of 13 amino acids. Between the trimmed V and J ends, which lost 1 base and 10 bases, there was a span of 12 bases. In DNA, the CDR3 is TGTGCCAGCAGCTTGAGGGGGCGGGGCGAGCAGTTCTTC. This sequence encodes CASSLRGRGEQFF.

The V call is TRBV25-1, the J call TRBJ2-5, with a weak D call TRBD1 (5 bases). The CDR3 is made up of 15 amino acids. CDR1 is MGHDK and CDR2 is SYGVNS in the germline V gene. V lost 4 bases, J lost 0 bases, and 12 bases lay in between. CDR3 DNA sequence: TGTGCCAGCAGTGCTACAGGAGCGTACCAAGAGACCCAGTACTTC. This encodes CASSATGAYQETQYF.

This chain uses TRBV11-2 with TRBJ1-5, with D uncertain. Germline loops: CDR1 SGHAT, CDR2 FQNNGV. CDR3 length: 15 residues. Trimming stripped 3 bases from V and 7 bases from J, with 16 bases between. The CDR3 DNA reads TGTGCCAGCAGCTTGGCGTCAGGCGCAGGACAGCCCCAGCATTTT. It specifies CASSLASGAGQPQHF.

The chain is built from TRBV5-1 and TRBJ2-2, with D perhaps TRBD2 (5 bases). The CDR3 totals 13 residues. CDR1 and CDR2 from the germline V gene are SGHRS and YFSETQ. The ends were cut back, 9 bases at V and 4 bases at J, with 13 bases in the middle. The CDR3 sequence is CATPDSSTGELFF. The CDR3 nucleotides read TGCGCCACCCCGGACTCCAGCACCGGGGAGCTGTTTTTT.

The chain couples TRBV27 to TRBJ2-3, with D possibly TRBD1 on 5 matching bases. Germline V gene data show CDR1 as MNHEY and CDR2 as SMNVEV (reference sequence). The CDR3 runs 15 residues. V was shortened by 3 bases and J by 1 base, with 11 bases between the two germline ends. CDR3 in DNA: TGTGCCAGCAGTTTGAAGGGGTCCCGCACAGATACGCAGTATTTT. Its protein is CASSLKGSRTDTQYF.

The rearrangement uses TRBV11-2 and TRBJ2-3; no reliable D call. The germline CDR1 and CDR2 sequences are SGHAT and FQNNGV. The CDR3 has 13 residues. Between the trimmed V and J ends, which lost 11 bases and 6 bases, there was a span of 18 bases. The CDR3 DNA follows: TGTGCCTCACTTCAGTCGGGTTCGGATACGCAGTATTTT. This translates into CASLQSGSDTQYF.

The V call is TRBV19, the J call TRBJ2-5, with D perhaps matching TRBD2 (6 bases). The V end was cut by 5 bases, the J end by 1 base, with 11 bases between. This CDR3 is built from 14 residues. CDR1 and CDR2 (germline): LNHDA, SQIVND (reference sequence). The CDR3 DNA is TGTGCCAGTAGTCCTGGGGGGTCCCAAGAGACCCAGTACTTC. As protein: CASSPGGSQETQYF.

The chain uses TRBV27 and TRBJ2-7; 7 positions agree with TRBD1. J gave up 4 bases and V 0 bases, and 6 bases lay outside the gene matches. The germline V gene has CDR1 MNHEY and CDR2 SMNVEV (reference sequence). There are 15 residues in the CDR3. The CDR3 region has the DNA TGTGCCAGCAGTTTATCGACAGGGATCGGGTACGAGCAGTACTTC. Its protein product is CASSLSTGIGYEQYF.